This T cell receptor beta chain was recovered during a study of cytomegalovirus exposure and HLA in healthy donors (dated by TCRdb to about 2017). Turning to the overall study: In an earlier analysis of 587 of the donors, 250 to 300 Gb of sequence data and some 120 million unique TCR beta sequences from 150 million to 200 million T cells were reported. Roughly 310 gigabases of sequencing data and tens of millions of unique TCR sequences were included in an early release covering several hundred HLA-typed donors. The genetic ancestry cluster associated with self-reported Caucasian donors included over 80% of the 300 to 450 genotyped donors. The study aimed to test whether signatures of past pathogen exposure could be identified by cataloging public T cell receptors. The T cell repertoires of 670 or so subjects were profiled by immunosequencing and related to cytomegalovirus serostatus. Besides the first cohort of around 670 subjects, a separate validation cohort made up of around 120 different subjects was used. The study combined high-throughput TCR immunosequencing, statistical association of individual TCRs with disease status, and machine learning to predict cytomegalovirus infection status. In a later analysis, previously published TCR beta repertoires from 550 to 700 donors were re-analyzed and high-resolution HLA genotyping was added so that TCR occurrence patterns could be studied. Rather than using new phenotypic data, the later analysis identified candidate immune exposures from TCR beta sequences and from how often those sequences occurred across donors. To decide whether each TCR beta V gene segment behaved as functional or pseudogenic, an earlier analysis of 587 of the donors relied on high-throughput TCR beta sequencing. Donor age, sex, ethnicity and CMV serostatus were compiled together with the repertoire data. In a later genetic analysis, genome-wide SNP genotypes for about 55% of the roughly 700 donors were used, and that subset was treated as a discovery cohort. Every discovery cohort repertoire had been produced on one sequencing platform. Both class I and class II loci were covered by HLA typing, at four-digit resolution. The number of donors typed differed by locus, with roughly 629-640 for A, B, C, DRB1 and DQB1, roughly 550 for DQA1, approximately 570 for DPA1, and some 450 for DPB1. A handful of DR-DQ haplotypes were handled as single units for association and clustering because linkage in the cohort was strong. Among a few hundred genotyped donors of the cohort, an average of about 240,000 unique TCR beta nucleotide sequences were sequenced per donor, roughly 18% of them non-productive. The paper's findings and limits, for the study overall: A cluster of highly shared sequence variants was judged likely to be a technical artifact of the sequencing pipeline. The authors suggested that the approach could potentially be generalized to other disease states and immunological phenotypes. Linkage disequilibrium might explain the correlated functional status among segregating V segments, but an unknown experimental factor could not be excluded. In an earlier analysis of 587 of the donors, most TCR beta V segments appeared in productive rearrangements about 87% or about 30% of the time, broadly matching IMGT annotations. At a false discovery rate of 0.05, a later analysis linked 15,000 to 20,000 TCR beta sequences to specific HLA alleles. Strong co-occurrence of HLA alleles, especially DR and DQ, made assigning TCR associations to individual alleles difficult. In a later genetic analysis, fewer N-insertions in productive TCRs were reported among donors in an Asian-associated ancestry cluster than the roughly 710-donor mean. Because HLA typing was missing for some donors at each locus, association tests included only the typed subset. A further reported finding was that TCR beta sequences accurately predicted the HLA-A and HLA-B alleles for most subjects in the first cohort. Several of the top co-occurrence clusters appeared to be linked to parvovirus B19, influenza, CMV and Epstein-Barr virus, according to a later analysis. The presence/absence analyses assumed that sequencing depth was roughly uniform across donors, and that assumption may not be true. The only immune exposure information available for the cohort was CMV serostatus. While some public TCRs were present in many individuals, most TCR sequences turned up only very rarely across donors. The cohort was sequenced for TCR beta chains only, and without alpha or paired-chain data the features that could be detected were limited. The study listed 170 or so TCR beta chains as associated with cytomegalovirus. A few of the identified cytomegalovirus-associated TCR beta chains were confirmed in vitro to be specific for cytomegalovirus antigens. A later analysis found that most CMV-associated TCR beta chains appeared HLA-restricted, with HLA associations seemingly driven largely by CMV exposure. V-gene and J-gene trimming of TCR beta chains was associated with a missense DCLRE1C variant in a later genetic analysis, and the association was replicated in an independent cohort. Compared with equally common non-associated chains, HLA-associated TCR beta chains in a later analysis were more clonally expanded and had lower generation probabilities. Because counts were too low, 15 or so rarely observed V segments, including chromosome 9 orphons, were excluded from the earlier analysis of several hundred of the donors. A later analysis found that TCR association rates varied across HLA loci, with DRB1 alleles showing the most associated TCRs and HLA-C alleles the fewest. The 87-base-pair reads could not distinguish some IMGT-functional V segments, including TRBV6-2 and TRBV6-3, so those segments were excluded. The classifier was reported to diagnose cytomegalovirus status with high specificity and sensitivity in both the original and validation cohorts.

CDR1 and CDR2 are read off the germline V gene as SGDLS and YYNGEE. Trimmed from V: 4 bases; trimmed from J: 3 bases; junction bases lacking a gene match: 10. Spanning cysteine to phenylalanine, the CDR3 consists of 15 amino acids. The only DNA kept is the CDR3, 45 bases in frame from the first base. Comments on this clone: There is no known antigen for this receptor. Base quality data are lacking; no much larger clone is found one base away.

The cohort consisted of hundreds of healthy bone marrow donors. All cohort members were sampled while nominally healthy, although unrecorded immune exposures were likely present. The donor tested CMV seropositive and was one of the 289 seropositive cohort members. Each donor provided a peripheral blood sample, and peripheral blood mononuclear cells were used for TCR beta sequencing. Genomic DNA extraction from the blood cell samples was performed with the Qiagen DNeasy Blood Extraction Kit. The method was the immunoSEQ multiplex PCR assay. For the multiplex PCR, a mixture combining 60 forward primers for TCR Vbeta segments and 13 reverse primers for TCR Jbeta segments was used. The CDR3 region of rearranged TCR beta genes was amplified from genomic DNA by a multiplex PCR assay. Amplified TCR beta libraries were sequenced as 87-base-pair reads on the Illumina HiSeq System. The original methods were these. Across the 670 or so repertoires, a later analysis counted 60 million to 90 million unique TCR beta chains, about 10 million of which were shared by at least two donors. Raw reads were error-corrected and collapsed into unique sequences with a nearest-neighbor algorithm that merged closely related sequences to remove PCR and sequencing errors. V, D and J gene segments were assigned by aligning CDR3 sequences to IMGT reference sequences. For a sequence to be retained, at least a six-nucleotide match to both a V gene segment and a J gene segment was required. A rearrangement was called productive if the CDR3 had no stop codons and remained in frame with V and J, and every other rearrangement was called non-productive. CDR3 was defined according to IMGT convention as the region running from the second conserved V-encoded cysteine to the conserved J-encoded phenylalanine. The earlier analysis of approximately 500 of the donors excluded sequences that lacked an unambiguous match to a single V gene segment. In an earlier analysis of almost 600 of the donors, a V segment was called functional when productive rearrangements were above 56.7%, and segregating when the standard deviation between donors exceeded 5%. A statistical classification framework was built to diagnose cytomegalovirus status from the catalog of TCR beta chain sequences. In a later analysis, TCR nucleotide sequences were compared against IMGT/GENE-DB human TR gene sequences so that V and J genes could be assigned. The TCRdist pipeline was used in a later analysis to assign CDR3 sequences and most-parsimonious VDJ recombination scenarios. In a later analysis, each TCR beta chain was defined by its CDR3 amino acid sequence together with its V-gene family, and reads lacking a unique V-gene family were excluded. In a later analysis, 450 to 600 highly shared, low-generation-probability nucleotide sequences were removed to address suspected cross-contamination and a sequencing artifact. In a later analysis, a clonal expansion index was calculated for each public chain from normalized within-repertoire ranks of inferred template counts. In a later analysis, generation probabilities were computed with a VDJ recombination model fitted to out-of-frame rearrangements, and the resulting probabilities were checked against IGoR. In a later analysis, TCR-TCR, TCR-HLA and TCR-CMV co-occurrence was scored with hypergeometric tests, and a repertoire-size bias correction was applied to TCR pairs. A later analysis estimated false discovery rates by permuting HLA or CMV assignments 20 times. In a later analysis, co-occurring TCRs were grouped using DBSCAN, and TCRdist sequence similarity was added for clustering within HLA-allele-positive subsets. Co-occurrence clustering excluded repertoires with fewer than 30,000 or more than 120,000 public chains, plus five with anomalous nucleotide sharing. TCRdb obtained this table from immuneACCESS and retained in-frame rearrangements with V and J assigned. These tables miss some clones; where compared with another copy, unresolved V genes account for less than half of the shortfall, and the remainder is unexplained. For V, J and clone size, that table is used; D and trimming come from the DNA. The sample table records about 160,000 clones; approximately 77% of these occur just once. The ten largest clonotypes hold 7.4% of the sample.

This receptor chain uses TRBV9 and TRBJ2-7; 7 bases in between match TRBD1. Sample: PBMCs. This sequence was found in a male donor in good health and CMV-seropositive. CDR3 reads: CASSPTGQNFYEQYF. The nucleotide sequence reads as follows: TGTGCCAGCAGCCCCACGGGACAGAACTTCTACGAGCAGTACTTC.